The 20 T cell receptor beta chains given below trace back to one sample, sequenced in a study of cytomegalovirus exposure and HLA in healthy donors. Primers included in the PCR were 60 Vbeta and 13 Jbeta primers. Sequenced by immunoSEQ multiplex PCR; TCRdb stores in-frame clones only, minus some. The sample has 190,000 or so clones, about 80% seen once. The sample was PBMCs. These receptors were taken from a boy between 10 and 17 years old in good health and CMV-seronegative.

This clone was counted once. The V call is TRBV6-6, the J call TRBJ2-5, with TRBD2 matching over 7 bases. This CDR3 region has 15 residues. Germline CDR1 and CDR2: MNHNY and SVGAGI (reference sequence). With V trimmed by 2 bases and J by 4 bases, 7 bases remained unmatched. DNA of the CDR3: TGTGCCAGCAGTTACAGCGGGGAAGGGAGAGAGACCCAGTACTTC. The encoded protein is CASSYSGEGRETQYF.

V gene TRBV6-1 combines with J gene TRBJ2-7; 7 nucleotides agree with TRBD1. Unmatched junction bases numbered 10, after V lost 6 bases and J lost 2 bases. Looked up from germline, CDR1 is MNHNS and CDR2 is SASEGT. CDR3 size: 15 residues. Here the CDR3 reads CASSPREGATYEQYF. In DNA form, the CDR3 reads TGTGCCAGCAGCCCAAGAGAGGGGGCCACCTACGAGCAGTACTTC.

The chain uses TRBV19 and TRBJ1-5; 7 positions match TRBD1. The CDR3 extends over 14 amino acids. Germline V gives CDR1 LNHDA, CDR2 SQIVND (reference sequence). V shed 7 bases and J 4 bases; nucleotides not matched to a gene: 7. This chain's CDR3 is CASNNRQGNQPQHF. The CDR3 nucleotides are TGTGCCAGTAATAATCGACAGGGTAATCAGCCCCAGCATTTT.

V gene TRBV5-6 combines with J gene TRBJ1-1; 7 bases fit TRBD1. The CDR3 runs 15 residues. Germline CDR1 SGHDT, CDR2 YYEEEE. The V and J ends lost 3 bases and 1 base, in that order; junction bases with no gene match: 6. The CDR3 region is CASSYFDRENTEAFF. The CDR3 nucleotides are TGTGCCAGCAGCTATTTCGACAGGGAGAACACTGAAGCTTTCTTT.

The chain joins TRBV5-1 to TRBJ2-7, with 9 bases aligning to TRBD2. Per germline, CDR1 SGHRS and CDR2 YFSETQ. The CDR3 runs to 14 residues. V lost 1 base and J lost 5; bases outside the gene matches: 4. The CDR3 bases are TGCGCCAGCAGCTTGTTAGCGGGAGCGGACGAGCAGTACTTC. It codes for CASSLLAGADEQYF. The full variable domain, rest sourced from reference TRBV5-1 and TRBJ2-7, is KAGVTQTPRYLIKTRGQQVTLSCSPISGHRSVSWYQQTPGQGLQFLFEYFSETQRNKGNFPGRFSGRQFSNSRSEMNVSTLELGDSALYLCASSLLAGADEQYFGPGTRLTVT.

The chain couples TRBV15 to TRBJ2-5, with D possibly matching TRBD1 (6 bases). V lost 0 bases and J 5 bases, leaving 10 bases between the germline ends. The CDR3 loop spans 14 amino acids. In germline, CDR1 is LNHNV, CDR2 YYDKDF (reference sequence). DNA for the CDR3: TGTGCCACCAGCAGAGATCTGGGGGCCGAGACCCAGTACTTC. Translation: CATSRDLGAETQYF.

V usage is TRBV7-3 and J usage is TRBJ2-6, with D tentatively TRBD2 (6 bases). This CDR3 region has 15 residues. Germline-derived CDR1 and CDR2 are SGHTA and FQGTGA. The V end was cut by 3 bases, the J end by 6 bases, with 12 bases between. CDR3 region: CASSFSGGLANVLTF. The CDR3 DNA reads as TGTGCCAGCAGCTTCTCCGGGGGTCTGGCCAACGTCCTGACTTTC.

The chain uses TRBV6-1 and TRBJ2-1, with D unclear. V gave up 6 bases and J gave up 0 bases, with 9 bases separating them. Germline loops: CDR1 MNHNS, CDR2 SASEGT. This CDR3 contains 14 residues. Here the CDR3 reads CASRTDGSYNEQFF. The CDR3, as DNA: TGTGCCAGCAGGACTGACGGCTCCTACAATGAGCAGTTCTTC.

V gene TRBV18 combines with J gene TRBJ1-5; 10 nucleotides align to TRBD1. The CDR3 extends over 14 amino acids. The J segment lost 7 bases and the V segment lost 1 base, leaving 1 base of the junction unmatched. The germline gives CDR1 KGHSH, CDR2 LQKENI. In DNA, the CDR3 is TGTGCCAGCTCACCACGGGACAGGGGACAGCCCCAGCATTTT. It is translated as CASSPRDRGQPQHF. Complete variable domain (other parts from reference TRBV18 and TRBJ1-5): NAGVMQNPRHLVRRRGQEARLRCSPMKGHSHVYWYRQLPEEGLKFMVYLQKENIIDESGMPKERFSAEFPKEGPSILRIQQVVRGDSAAYFCASSPRDRGQPQHFGDGTRLSIL.

The chain carries TRBV9 and TRBJ2-1, with D perhaps TRBD2 (6 bases). Germline loops: CDR1 SGDLS, CDR2 YYNGEE. This CDR3 comprises 14 residues. The V end lost 4 bases, the J end lost 2 bases, and 10 bases lay between the germline ends. The CDR3 nucleotides are TGTGCCAGCAGCCCTTCGGGAGCCTACAATGAGCAGTTCTTC. It yields the protein CASSPSGAYNEQFF.

CDR3 in amino acids: CASSLLNTEAFF. In DNA, the CDR3 is TGTGCCAGCAGCTTATTAAACACTGAAGCTTTCTTT. The chain combines TRBV11-3 with TRBJ1-1; D gene ambiguous. CDR3 length: 12 amino acids. Trimming stripped 2 bases from V and 2 bases from J, with 3 bases between. Looked up from germline, CDR1 is SGHNT and CDR2 is YENEEA.

The chain recombines TRBV9 with TRBJ2-7; D remains ambiguous. Per germline, CDR1 SGDLS and CDR2 YYNGEE. This CDR3 spans 15 amino acids. Trimming pared 0 bases from V and 6 bases from J, leaving 16 bases between. The CDR3 is CASSVVPGSVAEQYF. In nucleotides, the CDR3 is TGTGCCAGCAGCGTAGTCCCGGGTTCAGTGGCCGAGCAGTACTTC.

The chain combines TRBV4-2 with TRBJ1-6; D not certain. The germline gives CDR1 LGHNA, CDR2 YNFKEQ. V shed 0 bases and J shed 0 bases, with 12 bases lying between them. This CDR3 spans 18 amino acids. The CDR3 loop reads CASSQDGSGYSYNSPLHF. The CDR3 region has the DNA TGTGCCAGCAGCCAAGACGGGTCGGGGTACTCCTATAATTCACCCCTCCACTTT.

The rearrangement uses TRBV5-4 and TRBJ2-7; a possible D gene is TRBD1 (8 bases). The CDR3 totals 16 residues. Germline lookup yields CDR1 SGHNT and CDR2 YYREEE (reference sequence). Trimming removed 4 bases from V and 3 bases from J, with 20 bases in between. The DNA of the CDR3 is TGTGCCAGCAGCCCCGGGGGGCAGGGGGCGATCTACGAGCAGTACTTC. Its protein product is CASSPGGQGAIYEQYF.

The chain couples TRBV11-2 to TRBJ2-7; 10 bases are a match to TRBD2. Per germline, CDR1 SGHAT and CDR2 FQNNGV. The CDR3 loop spans 17 amino acids. V gave up 1 base and J gave up 3 bases; unmatched junction bases: 9. The CDR3 spells CASSLGPSGSPFYEQYF. CDR3 in DNA: TGTGCCAGCAGCTTAGGCCCTAGCGGGAGTCCATTCTACGAGCAGTACTTC.

The CDR3: CASSPDRLYYEQYF. The CDR3 region has the DNA TGTGCCAGCAGCCCGGACAGACTTTACTACGAGCAGTACTTC. The J gene is TRBJ2-7, the V gene TRBV11-3; D is possibly TRBD1 (6 bases). Trimming pared 5 bases from V and 3 bases from J, leaving 14 bases between. The CDR3 is 14 amino acids. The germline CDR1 and CDR2 sequences are SGHNT and YENEEA.

This clone was seen only a few times. CDR3 in DNA: TGCGCCAGCACTCTTGGAACAGGGGGCTATGGCTACACCTTC. Protein: CASTLGTGGYGYTF. The chain employs TRBV5-1 and TRBJ1-2, with TRBD1 identical over 8 bases. The germline gives CDR1 SGHRS, CDR2 YFSETQ. V shed 6 bases, J shed 4 bases, and the junction held 8 bases outside the gene matches. The CDR3 totals 14 residues.

This rearrangement joins TRBV11-3 to TRBJ2-2; TRBD1 matches 7 bases. In germline, CDR1 is SGHNT, CDR2 YENEEA. The CDR3 runs to 14 residues. J gave up 4 bases and V 4 bases, and 3 bases lay outside the gene matches. The CDR3 loop reads CASSSTGVTGELFF. In DNA, the CDR3 is TGTGCCAGCAGCTCTACAGGGGTCACCGGGGAGCTGTTTTTT. Using reference TRBV11-3 and TRBJ2-2 for the parts outside the CDR3, the full variable domain is EAGVVQSPRYKIIEKKQPVAFWCNPISGHNTLYWYLQNLGQGPELLIRYENEEAVDDSQLPKDRFSAERLKGVDSTLKIQPAELGDSAVYLCASSSTGVTGELFFGEGSRLTVL.

This chain uses TRBV18 with TRBJ1-3; 8 positions match TRBD1. The length of the CDR3 is 17 residues. The junction had 10 bases not matched to a gene; V was cut back by 5 bases and J by 1 base. Germline CDR1 and CDR2: KGHSH and LQKENI. The DNA for the CDR3 is TGTGCCAGCTCAGCCGGACAGGGTATGGCTTCTGGAAACACCATATATTTT. As protein: CASSAGQGMASGNTIYF. Looking up the rest from reference TRBV18 and TRBJ1-3 gives the full variable domain: NAGVMQNPRHLVRRRGQEARLRCSPMKGHSHVYWYRQLPEEGLKFMVYLQKENIIDESGMPKERFSAEFPKEGPSILRIQQVVRGDSAAYFCASSAGQGMASGNTIYFGEGSWLTVV.

V and J are TRBV4-2 and TRBJ2-1, with 10 positions matching TRBD2. V gave up 3 bases and J gave up 4 bases; unmatched junction bases: 3. Germline CDR1 and CDR2: LGHNA and YNFKEQ. The CDR3 runs to 15 residues. In DNA form, the CDR3 reads TGTGCCAGCAGCCAGGGACTAGCGAGATACAATGAGCAGTTCTTC. It specifies CASSQGLARYNEQFF.